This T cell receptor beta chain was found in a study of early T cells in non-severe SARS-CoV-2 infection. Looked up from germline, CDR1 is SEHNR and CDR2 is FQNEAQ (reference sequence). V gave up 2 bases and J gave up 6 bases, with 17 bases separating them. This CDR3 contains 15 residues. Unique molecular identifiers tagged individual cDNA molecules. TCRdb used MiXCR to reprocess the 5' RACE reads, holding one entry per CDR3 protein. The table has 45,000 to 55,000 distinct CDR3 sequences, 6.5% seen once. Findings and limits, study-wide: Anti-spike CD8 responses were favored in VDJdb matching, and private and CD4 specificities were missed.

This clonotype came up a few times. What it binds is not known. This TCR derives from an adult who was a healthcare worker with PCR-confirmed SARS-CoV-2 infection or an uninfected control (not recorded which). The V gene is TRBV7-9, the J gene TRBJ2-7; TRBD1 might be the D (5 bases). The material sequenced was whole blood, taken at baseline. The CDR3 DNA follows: TGTGCCAGCAGCTTATCGGCAGGGTTTATCGGCGAGCAGTACTTC. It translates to CASSLSAGFIGEQYF.